These 15 T cell receptor beta chains were all obtained from the same sample, sequenced in a study of blood T cell repertoires in COVID-19. Sequenced by immunoSEQ multiplex PCR; TCRdb stores in-frame clones only, minus some. The sample lists under 300,000 clones, 70% to 85% occurring once. Material for sequencing was peripheral blood. The receptors were sampled from a woman in her 40s with active or convalescent COVID-19.

The chain combines TRBV30 with TRBJ2-5; possibly TRBD1 for D (6 bases). Trimming removed 0 bases at V and 7 bases at J, with 21 bases between. The CDR3 is 16 residues long. Germline CDR1 and CDR2: GTSNPN and SVGIG (reference sequence). CDR3 DNA sequence: TGTGCCTGGAGTGTACACACAGGGACGAAACTTGGGACCCAGTACTTC. Protein product: CAWSVHTGTKLGTQYF.

The chain is built from TRBV19 and TRBJ1-2; D unclear. From germline, CDR1 is LNHDA and CDR2 SQIVND (reference sequence). V was shortened by 3 bases and J by 2 bases, with 13 bases between the two germline ends. This CDR3 is 15 amino acids long. Written as DNA, the CDR3 is TGTGCCAGTAGTATCGGCGTAGGAGGAAACTATGGCTACACCTTC. It specifies CASSIGVGGNYGYTF.

This sequence joins TRBV6-1 and TRBJ2-3; D perhaps matches TRBD2 (7 bases). The CDR3 is made up of 13 amino acids. V was pared by 0 bases and J by 9 bases, with 10 bases between. CDR1 MNHNS and CDR2 SASEGT come from the germline V gene. The CDR3: CASSEARGQTQYF. Written as DNA, the CDR3 is TGTGCCAGCAGTGAAGCGCGGGGGCAAACGCAGTATTTT.

This chain links TRBV6-2 or TRBV6-3 with TRBJ1-1; D is ambiguous. The germline V gene encodes CDR1 MNHEY and CDR2 SVGEGT. The CDR3 sequence is 11 residues long. V gave up 6 bases and J gave up 3 bases, with 5 bases separating them. CDR3 coding DNA: TGTGCCAGCAGCTATTACACTGAAGCTTTCTTT. Protein sequence: CASSYYTEAFF.

This clone has only a few counts. The chain links TRBV11-1 to TRBJ2-2, with 8 bases aligning to TRBD1. This CDR3 is 14 amino acids long. Germline CDR1 SGHAT, CDR2 FQDESV (reference sequence). With V trimmed by 5 bases and J by 5 bases, 4 bases remained unmatched. This CDR3 reads CASSPTGVTGELFF. The CDR3 DNA sequence: TGTGCCAGCAGCCCGACAGGGGTTACCGGGGAGCTGTTTTTT.

J is TRBJ1-5 and V is TRBV9; TRBD1 is a possible D gene (5 bases). V was clipped by 4 bases and J by 0 bases, with 11 bases between them. The length of the CDR3 is 15 residues. From germline, CDR1 is SGDLS and CDR2 YYNGEE. The chain's CDR3 is CASSPGGYSNQPQHF. As DNA, the CDR3 is TGTGCCAGCAGCCCCGGGGGGTATAGCAATCAGCCCCAGCATTTT.

The rearrangement joins TRBV5-1 to TRBJ1-6, with D maybe TRBD1 (5 bases). Germline assignment: CDR1 SGHRS and CDR2 YFSETQ. This CDR3 comprises 16 residues. Trimming left V 0 bases short and J 10 bases short, with 17 bases between. The CDR3 protein is CASSLDGAGSRSPLHF. DNA of the CDR3: TGCGCCAGCAGCTTGGATGGAGCAGGGTCGAGGTCACCCCTCCACTTT. Filled out from reference TRBV5-1 and TRBJ1-6, the complete variable domain reads KAGVTQTPRYLIKTRGQQVTLSCSPISGHRSVSWYQQTPGQGLQFLFEYFSETQRNKGNFPGRFSGRQFSNSRSEMNVSTLELGDSALYLCASSLDGAGSRSPLHFGNGTRLTVT.

The genes are TRBV30 and TRBJ1-5; 8 bases agree with TRBD1. The CDR3 loop spans 16 amino acids. Germline CDR1 reads GTSNPN; CDR2 reads SVGIG (reference sequence). The V segment lost 2 bases and the J segment 0 bases; nucleotides outside the gene matches: 6. The CDR3 DNA is TGTGCCTGGAGTACGCGGACAGGGAATAGCAATCAGCCCCAGCATTTT. Translated: CAWSTRTGNSNQPQHF. Filled out from reference TRBV30 and TRBJ1-5, the complete variable domain reads SQTIHQWPATLVQPVGSPLSLECTVEGTSNPNLYWYRQAAGRGLQLLFYSVGIGQISSEVPQNLSASRPQDRQFILSSKKLLLSDSGFYLCAWSTRTGNSNQPQHFGDGTRLSIL.

This rearrangement joins TRBV6-5 to TRBJ1-2; 9 bases fit TRBD1. The trim removed 7 bases at V and 5 bases at J, leaving 8 bases unmatched. CDR3 length equals 14 residues. The germline gives CDR1 MNHEY, CDR2 SVGAGI. CDR3 nucleotides: TGTGCCAGCACGACAGGGGGGCGGATATATGGCTACACCTTC. As protein: CASTTGGRIYGYTF.

This clone was picked up a small number of times. The genes are TRBV3-1 (or the pseudogene TRBV3-2) and TRBJ2-1, with D hard to call. The CDR3 runs 13 residues. V lost 4 bases and J 1 base, leaving 5 bases between the germline ends. Germline CDR1 LGHDT, CDR2 YNNKEL (reference sequence). The DNA for the CDR3 is TGTGCCAGCAGCCGTATATCCTACAATGAGCAGTTCTTC. This translates into CASSRISYNEQFF.

J is TRBJ2-3 and V is TRBV9, with 8 bases aligning to TRBD2. CDR3 length: 14 amino acids. V lost 3 bases and J lost 1; bases outside the gene matches: 1. Per germline, CDR1 SGDLS and CDR2 YYNGEE. CDR3 in DNA: TGTGCCAGCAGCGACGGGGGGGGCACAGATACGCAGTATTTT. Its translation is CASSDGGGTDTQYF. The full variable domain, rest sourced from reference TRBV9 and TRBJ2-3, is DSGVTQTPKHLITATGQRVTLRCSPRSGDLSVYWYQQSLDQGLQFLIQYYNGEERAKGNILERFSAQQFPDLHSELNLSSLELGDSALYFCASSDGGGTDTQYFGPGTRLTVL.

The J gene is TRBJ1-1, the V gene TRBV19, with TRBD1 as a possible D gene (6 bases). There are 11 residues in the CDR3. CDR1 is LNHDA and CDR2 is SQIVND in the germline V gene (reference sequence). Trimming stripped 6 bases from V and 7 bases from J, with 9 bases between. CDR3 sequence: CASRRTDEAFF. As DNA, the CDR3 is TGTGCCAGTAGGCGGACAGATGAAGCTTTCTTT.

The rearrangement uses TRBV12-3 or TRBV12-4 and TRBJ1-2; TRBD1 aligns across 9 bases. V trimming: 3 bases; J trimming: 7 bases; junction bases outside the gene matches: 3. The CDR3 is made up of 13 amino acids. The CDR3 is CASSFDRGVGYTF. CDR3 sequence (DNA): TGTGCCAGCAGTTTCGACAGGGGGGTTGGCTACACCTTC.

This clone was detected once. V and J are TRBV15 and TRBJ2-5; the D gene is possibly TRBD2 (5 bases). Trimming removed 5 bases at V and 2 bases at J, with 9 bases between. This CDR3 has 13 residues. The germline gives CDR1 LNHNV, CDR2 YYDKDF (reference sequence). CDR3 coding DNA: TGTGCCACCAGCCAACGGGGTCAAGAGACCCAGTACTTC. Protein: CATSQRGQETQYF.

Notes on this clone: Other nucleotide sequences from this sample produce the same CDR3. As DNA, the CDR3 is TGTGCCAGTAGTATAGCAACAGGGGCGACTGAAGCTTTCTTT. Its protein product is CASSIATGATEAFF. This rearrangement joins TRBV19 to TRBJ1-1; 7 bases match TRBD1. V lost 1 base, J lost 5 bases, and 4 bases stayed unmatched. The V gene's germline CDR1 is LNHDA and CDR2 SQIVND (reference sequence). This CDR3 is built from 14 residues. Full variable domain (rest looked up from reference TRBV19 and TRBJ1-1): DGGITQSPKYLFRKEGQNVTLSCEQNLNHDAMYWYRQDPGQGLRLIYYSQIVNDFQKGDIAEGYSVSREKKESFPLTVTSAQKNPTAFYLCASSIATGATEAFFGQGTRLTVV.